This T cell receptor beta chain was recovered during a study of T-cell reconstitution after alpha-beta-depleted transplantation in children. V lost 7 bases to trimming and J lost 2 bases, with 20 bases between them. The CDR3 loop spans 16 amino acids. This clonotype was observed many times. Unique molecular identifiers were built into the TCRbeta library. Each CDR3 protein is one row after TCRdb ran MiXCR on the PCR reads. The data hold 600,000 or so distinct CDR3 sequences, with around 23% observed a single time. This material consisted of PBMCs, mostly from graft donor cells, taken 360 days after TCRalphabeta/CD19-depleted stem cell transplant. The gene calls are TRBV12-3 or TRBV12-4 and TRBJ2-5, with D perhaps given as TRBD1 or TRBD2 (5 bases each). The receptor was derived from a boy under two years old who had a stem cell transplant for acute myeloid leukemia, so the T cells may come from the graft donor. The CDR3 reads CASTSGTRTQQETQYF. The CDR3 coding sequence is TGTGCCAGCACCTCGGGAACCAGGACACAGCAAGAGACCCAGTACTTC.